This is a list of T cell receptor beta chains from one sample in a study of blood T cells in healthy people across ages. TCRdb re-derived calls from the 5' RACE reads in MiXCR, one entry per CDR3 protein. The sample records fewer than 700,000 distinct CDR3 sequences, 35% to 50% being singletons. The sequenced sample was blood. The receptors come from a man at least 80 years old in good health. Each CDR3 is given with its conserved first and last residue. A D gene is named only where the DNA matches it firmly. Size tells how often a clone was seen (once, few, many) or the class of an expanded clone, and some rows leave it out.

d_call	clone_size	v_call	j_call	cdr3_nt	cdr3_aa
TRBD1	NA	TRBV6-2/TRBV6-3	TRBJ1-4	TGTGCCAGCAGTAACCGACAGGGGAGAAATGAAAAACTGTTTTTT	CASSNRQGRNEKLFF
NA	few	TRBV6-2/TRBV6-3	TRBJ2-7	TGTGCCAGCAGCCAACCCGTGGGATCTCTCGAGGGCGAGCAGTACTTC	CASSQPVGSLEGEQYF
NA	NA	TRBV12-3/TRBV12-4	TRBJ1-2	TGTGCCAGCAGTTTTTTGCGGGATGGCTACACCTTC	CASSFLRDGYTF
TRBD1	NA	TRBV6-5	TRBJ2-3	TGTGCCAGCGGGGACAGGACCCCAGATACGCAGTATTTT	CASGDRTPDTQYF
TRBD1	many	TRBV29-1	TRBJ2-5	TGCAGCGCCTGGACAGGTCTACCTAGGGAGACCCAGTACTTC	CSAWTGLPRETQYF
TRBD1	few	TRBV11-2	TRBJ2-7	TGTGCCAGCAGCTGGGGACAGGGGGGTCTAACCTACGAGCAGTACTTC	CASSWGQGGLTYEQYF
TRBD1	once	TRBV30	TRBJ1-2	TGTGCCTGCCGCGGGACAGGGGCCTCTTCCAACTATGGCTACACCTTC	CACRGTGASSNYGYTF
TRBD1	few	TRBV28	TRBJ1-1	TGTGCCAGCACCCAAGGACAGGGGAAAGCTTTCTTT	CASTQGQGKAFF
NA	few	TRBV20-1	TRBJ1-5	TGCAGTGCTAGAGTGGCACGTATAGGTAATCAGCCCCAGCATTTT	CSARVARIGNQPQHF
TRBD2	NA	TRBV7-2	TRBJ2-3	TGTGCCAGCAGCGTACGTCGGGGGGGAGGTACGCAGTATTTT	CASSVRRGGGTQYF
NA	NA	TRBV24-1	TRBJ2-7	TGTGCCACCAGTGATCCGAGTGCGGAGAGCTCCTACAATGAGCAGTACTTC	CATSDPSAESSYNEQYF
NA	few	TRBV5-1	TRBJ2-7	TGCGCCAGCAGCAAGCAGGGTCACGAGCAGTACTTC	CASSKQGHEQYF
TRBD2	NA	TRBV28	TRBJ2-7	TGTGCCAGCAGGGTGACTAGCGTCTACGAGCAGTACTTC	CASRVTSVYEQYF
TRBD1	few	TRBV12-3/TRBV12-4	TRBJ2-3	TGTGCCAGCAGTTGGGACAGGGTTTTGATCGATACGCAGTATTTT	CASSWDRVLIDTQYF
NA	NA	TRBV20-1	TRBJ1-5	TGCAGTGCTCCTTCGGGTAATCAGCCCCAGCATTTT	CSAPSGNQPQHF
TRBD2	NA	TRBV10-1	TRBJ2-1	TGCGCCAGCAGTGAGGCAGCGGGGGGGCAAAATGAGCAGTTCTTC	CASSEAAGGQNEQFF
TRBD2	NA	TRBV29-1	TRBJ2-3	TGCGGAGGGAGTAGCGGGACAGATACGCAGTATTTT	CGGSSGTDTQYF
TRBD1	NA	TRBV10-3	TRBJ2-5	TGTGCCATCAGTGATTCCAACAGGGGGGAAGAGACCCAGTACTTC	CAISDSNRGEETQYF
TRBD1	NA	TRBV5-1	TRBJ2-7	TGCGCCAGCAGCTTGGTACAGGGGGAAAGCTCCTACGAGCAGTACTTC	CASSLVQGESSYEQYF
NA	NA	TRBV6-2/TRBV6-3	TRBJ2-5	TGTGCCAGCAGTTATCCGGGCACGGGGCTTGGAGGAGAGACCCAGTACTTC	CASSYPGTGLGGETQYF
NA	few	TRBV29-1	TRBJ1-2	TGCAGCGTTGAAGATCGAGGTTATGGCTACACCTTC	CSVEDRGYGYTF
TRBD1	many	TRBV7-2	TRBJ2-1	TGTGCCAGCACCATTAGGGGCACAGGGGTGGGTAATGAGCAGTTCTTC	CASTIRGTGVGNEQFF
TRBD2	once	TRBV20-1	TRBJ2-7	TGCAGTGCTCCGCGAGCGGGGAGAAACTCCTACGAGCAGTACTTC	CSAPRAGRNSYEQYF
NA	NA	TRBV4-2	TRBJ2-7	TGTGCCAGCAGCCAAGTGTTAGCTGGCAATGAGCAGTACTTC	CASSQVLAGNEQYF
NA	NA	TRBV7-9	TRBJ2-7	TGTGCCAGCAGCTTAGAGTCCCACAGGCAGTACTTC	CASSLESHRQYF
TRBD1	many	TRBV7-2	TRBJ2-7	TGTGCCAGCAGCTTAGACAGGGGCGAGCAGTACTTC	CASSLDRGEQYF
TRBD2	many	TRBV29-1	TRBJ2-5	TGCAGCGCAGGGACTAGCGGGGGCCTCCAAGAGACCCAGTACTTC	CSAGTSGGLQETQYF
NA	many	TRBV5-1	TRBJ2-3	TGCGCCAGCAGCTTGGGACAGCCCCTGGATACGCAGTATTTT	CASSLGQPLDTQYF
NA	NA	TRBV3-1	TRBJ1-5	TGTGCCAGCAGCCAAGGCCCCGGGGCCCAGCATTTT	CASSQGPGAQHF
TRBD1	NA	TRBV27	TRBJ1-5	TGTGCCAGCAGTCCGAGGGGACAGTATAGCAATCAGCCCCAGCATTTT	CASSPRGQYSNQPQHF
NA	many	TRBV6-5	TRBJ1-2	TGTGCCAGCAGTTACTCGCCCGGGACGGATTATGGCTACACCTTC	CASSYSPGTDYGYTF
NA	NA	TRBV6-2/TRBV6-3	TRBJ2-5	TGTGCCAGCAGTTTTGCGAAAGAGACCCAGTACTTC	CASSFAKETQYF
TRBD2	NA	TRBV6-1	TRBJ2-5	TGTGCCAGCAGTTTCGCGGGGGGGGTGGTGGAGACCCAGTACTTC	CASSFAGGVVETQYF
TRBD2	once	TRBV4-2	TRBJ2-2	TGTGCCAGCAGGGATACTAGCGGGCGAGACACCGGGGAGCTGTTTTTT	CASRDTSGRDTGELFF
TRBD1	few	TRBV9	TRBJ2-7	TGTGCCAGCAGCGCCCGACAGGGTTTGGGGGAGCAGTACTTC	CASSARQGLGEQYF
NA	few	TRBV4-3	TRBJ2-7	TGCGCCAGCAGCCAAGGAATGGCCTACGAGCAGTACTTC	CASSQGMAYEQYF
TRBD1	NA	TRBV4-3	TRBJ2-7	TGCGCCAGCAGCCGCGGACAGGGGGCGAGCTACGAGCAGTACTTC	CASSRGQGASYEQYF
NA	many	TRBV7-2	TRBJ2-5	TGTGCCAGCAGCTTAGGTAGAGGTGGCAAGACCCAGTACTTC	CASSLGRGGKTQYF
NA	few	TRBV7-9	TRBJ2-7	TGTGCCAGCAGCCCAGGGGAGGCCAGCTCCTACGAGCAGTACTTC	CASSPGEASSYEQYF
NA	NA	TRBV4-3	TRBJ2-5	TGCGCCAGCAGCCAAGATCGGGGGCGGGACCCATTTCAAGAGACCCAGTACTTC	CASSQDRGRDPFQETQYF
NA	NA	TRBV4-3	TRBJ2-7	TGCGCCAGCAGCCAACCAAGCTCCTACGATGAGCAGTACTTC	CASSQPSSYDEQYF
TRBD1	NA	TRBV6-5	TRBJ1-2	TGTGCCAGCAGACGGACAGGTTTCGGCTACACCTTC	CASRRTGFGYTF
TRBD2	few	TRBV7-2	TRBJ2-1	TGTGCCAGCTCGGCTAGCGGGTACAATGAGCAGTTCTTC	CASSASGYNEQFF
TRBD2	NA	TRBV5-1	TRBJ2-3	TGCGCCAGCAGCTCTGCCGTCATGGGGGGGACAGATACGCAGTATTTT	CASSSAVMGGTDTQYF
NA	NA	TRBV12-3/TRBV12-4	TRBJ1-2	TGTGCCAGCAGTCCACAGGGACAACCATACTATGGCTACACCTTC	CASSPQGQPYYGYTF
NA	NA	TRBV6-5	TRBJ2-5	TGTGCCAGCAGTCACACCCCCTGGGACTCAAGGTACCAAGAGACCCAGTACTTC	CASSHTPWDSRYQETQYF
TRBD1	NA	TRBV2	TRBJ1-2	TGTGCCAGCAGGGACCGGGACAGGAGAAACTATGGCTACACCTTC	CASRDRDRRNYGYTF
NA	NA	TRBV11-3	TRBJ2-6	TGTGCCAGCAGCTTTGGTAGGGGCTCTGGGGCCAACGTCCTGACTTTC	CASSFGRGSGANVLTF
NA	NA	TRBV5-5	TRBJ2-3	TGTGCCAGCAGCTTTCCCTCAAGGGGGACGACAGATACGCAGTATTTT	CASSFPSRGTTDTQYF
NA	NA	TRBV3-1	TRBJ1-1	TGTGCCAGCAGCCAAGGCACTTACACTGAAGCTTTCTTT	CASSQGTYTEAFF
NA	few	TRBV20-1	TRBJ2-6	TGCAGTGCTAGACCCTTCTCTGGGGCCAACGTCCTGACTTTC	CSARPFSGANVLTF
NA	NA	TRBV3-1	TRBJ2-4	TGTGCCAGCAGCCAAGATTTGGCAGGGTCTAAAAACATTCAGTACTTC	CASSQDLAGSKNIQYF
NA	many	TRBV5-1	TRBJ2-5	TGCGCCAGCAGCTTGAATAAGGGGTTGGGCCAAGAGACCCAGTACTTC	CASSLNKGLGQETQYF
TRBD1	NA	TRBV6-1	TRBJ1-4	TGTGCCAGCAGGGACAGGCTCGAGGAAAAACTGTTTTTT	CASRDRLEEKLFF
TRBD2	few	TRBV11-1	TRBJ2-1	TGTGCCAGCAGCCCCCAAAGGGCGGGAGGGTACAATGAGCAGTTCTTC	CASSPQRAGGYNEQFF
TRBD1	few	TRBV10-3	TRBJ2-7	TGTGCCATCAGTGGGGCGCCCCGGGGACAGCCCAGCTCCTACGAGCAGTACTTC	CAISGAPRGQPSSYEQYF
NA	few	TRBV11-2	TRBJ1-2	TGTGCCAGCAGCTTCGGTCTAGGGGGAAGGAGAAACTATGGCTACACCTTC	CASSFGLGGRRNYGYTF
NA	NA	TRBV3-1	TRBJ2-3	TGTGCCAGCAGTCCAAATAGAGCGGCAGATACGCAGTATTTT	CASSPNRAADTQYF
TRBD2	NA	TRBV20-1	TRBJ2-7	TGCAGTGCCCTGAGGGCTAGCGGGGGGGTATACAATGAGCAGTACTTC	CSALRASGGVYNEQYF